The source of this T cell receptor beta chain is a study of cytomegalovirus exposure and HLA in healthy donors. In the PCR, 60 Vbeta and 13 Jbeta primers were used. Only in-frame clones appear in the TCRdb table, and some are missing; sequencing was by immunoSEQ multiplex PCR. The table lists more than 150,000 clones, roughly 77% of them singletons, with about 1.9% in the top ten. The CDR3 covers 15 residues. The ends were cut back, 0 bases at V and 1 base at J, with 9 bases in the middle. CDR1 is SGHDN, CDR2 FVKESK, per germline. The V call is TRBV14, the J call TRBJ1-1, with TRBD1 as a possible D gene (5 bases). The clonotype comes from a woman aged 25-40 years in good health and CMV-seronegative. The sequenced material came from PBMCs. In DNA, the CDR3 is TGTGCCAGCAGCCAAGATCAGGGATGGAACACTGAAGCTTTCTTT. It is translated as CASSQDQGWNTEAFF.